This T cell receptor (beta chain) was found in a study of beta chain features in type 1 diabetes. The authors reverse transcribed all of the isolated RNA, so sequencing captured expressed TCRB transcripts. Profiling relied on immunoSEQ multiplex PCR, and the TCRdb table lists in-frame clones only, not all of them. The sample carries 250,000 to 350,000 clones, approximately 10% recorded once. CDR3 size: 14 residues. The V gene's germline CDR1 is MDHEN and CDR2 SYDVKM. Trimming removed 5 bases from V and 0 bases from J, with 11 bases in between. The rearrangement uses TRBV28 and TRBJ2-7, with D possibly TRBD1 on 6 matching bases. Sequencing was done on a sample of naive CD4+ T cells from blood. This TCR came from a woman aged 25 to 39 in good health. Here the CDR3 reads CASSRRDNSYEQYF. In DNA form, the CDR3 reads TGTGCCAGCAGTCGCCGGGACAACTCCTACGAGCAGTACTTC.